Presented here are 22 T cell receptor beta chains from one specimen sequenced in a study of beta chain features in type 1 diabetes. Study-level results: Within each of all four CD4+ subsets, Type 1 diabetes patients had TCRB CDR3s that were moderately but significantly shorter.

The isolated RNA, all of it, was reverse transcribed, so expressed TCRB transcripts were what got sequenced. Method: immunoSEQ multiplex PCR; TCRdb's copy keeps in-frame clones and lacks some. The sample yields approximately 58,000 clones, 63% seen once. These receptors' targets are unknown. Sample: stem cell memory CD4+ T cells from blood. Every receptor here comes from a woman in her twenties or thirties with type 1 diabetes.

Only one count was recorded for this clone. The chain links TRBV19 to TRBJ1-2; a weak D match, TRBD1 (6 bases). V shed 6 bases and J shed 6 bases, with 8 bases lying between them. The CDR3 has 11 residues. Germline values: CDR1 LNHDA, CDR2 SQIVND (reference sequence). Here the CDR3 DNA reads TGTGCCAGTAGGCAGGGGCATGGCTACACCTTC. It specifies CASRQGHGYTF.

The chain links TRBV6-4 to TRBJ2-1, with 8 bases that match TRBD2. The J segment lost 8 bases and the V segment lost 5 bases, leaving 5 bases of the junction unmatched. The CDR3 runs 13 residues. Germline V CDR1 and CDR2: MRHNA, SNTAGT. This CDR3 reads CASSKELADEQFF. CDR3 nucleotides: TGTGCCAGCAGTAAAGAACTAGCGGATGAGCAGTTCTTC.

V gene TRBV6-1 combines with J gene TRBJ2-1, with unresolved D. CDR3 length: 16 residues. Per the germline V gene, CDR1 is MNHNS and CDR2 is SASEGT. With 0 bases removed from V and 9 bases from J, the gap between germline ends came to 18 bases. CDR3 sequence reads: CASSEASQIEWSEQFF. CDR3 DNA sequence: TGTGCCAGCAGTGAAGCTAGCCAGATCGAATGGAGTGAGCAGTTCTTC.

This clone showed up just once. The V and J genes are TRBV29-1 and TRBJ1-2, with unresolved D. Germline V CDR1 and CDR2: SQVTM, ANQGSEA. The CDR3 is 13 residues long. The ends were cut back, 3 bases at V and 4 bases at J, with 12 bases in the middle. CDR3 nucleotides: TGCAGCGTTGAGGAGGGCACGGGCTATGGCTACACCTTC. Protein product: CSVEEGTGYGYTF.

V and J are TRBV18 and TRBJ2-5; 9 positions agree with TRBD2. The germline gives CDR1 KGHSH, CDR2 LQKENI. The CDR3 is 14 amino acids. The V segment lost 5 bases and the J segment 5 bases; nucleotides outside the gene matches: 6. Written as DNA, the CDR3 is TGTGCCAGCTCAACAGACAGCGGGAGGGAGACCCAGTACTTC. This encodes CASSTDSGRETQYF.

The J gene is TRBJ2-1, the V gene TRBV29-1, with TRBD1 identical over 10 bases. With V trimmed by 6 bases and J by 0 bases, 8 bases remained unmatched. This CDR3 contains 16 residues. Germline V gene data show CDR1 as SQVTM and CDR2 as ANQGSEA. For the CDR3, the DNA is TGCAGCGTGGCGACAGGGGGCTCAAGCTCCTACAATGAGCAGTTCTTC. Translation: CSVATGGSSSYNEQFF.

This clone was picked up a small number of times. The chain uses TRBV7-9 and TRBJ2-1; TRBD2 matches 8 bases. The CDR3 is 16 residues long. From germline, CDR1 is SEHNR and CDR2 FQNEAQ (reference sequence). V lost 5 bases and J lost 7; bases outside the gene matches: 13. The CDR3, as DNA: TGTGCCAGCAGCCCCTTAGCGGGGAAGGGTAGTAATGAGCAGTTCTTC. This codes for CASSPLAGKGSNEQFF.

The chain is built from TRBV7-2 and TRBJ2-1; TRBD2 matches at 7 bases. The CDR3 covers 13 residues. Germline CDR1 and CDR2: SGHTA and FQGNSA. Trimming at V came to 2 bases and at J to 9 bases, leaving 4 bases not matched to a gene. The CDR3 DNA reads as TGTGCCAGCAGCTTACGAAGGGAGGGTGAGCAGTTCTTC. Amino acid sequence: CASSLRREGEQFF. The complete variable domain, with remaining parts taken from reference TRBV7-2 and TRBJ2-1, reads GAGVSQSPSNKVTEKGKDVELRCDPISGHTALYWYRQSLGQGLEFLIYFQGNSAPDKSGLPSDRFSAERTGGSVSTLTIQRTQQEDSAVYLCASSLRREGEQFFGPGTRLTVL.

The chain recombines TRBV4-1 with TRBJ1-2, with TRBD1 as a possible D gene (6 bases). V was clipped by 4 bases and J by 2 bases, with 20 bases between them. Germline CDR1 and CDR2: MGHRA and YSYEKL. The CDR3 is 17 residues long. CDR3 bases: TGCGCCAGCAGCCTAATGGGGCGGGGGCCTTCGAACTATGGCTACACCTTC. It yields the protein CASSLMGRGPSNYGYTF.

The rearrangement uses TRBV28 and TRBJ1-3; D remains ambiguous. V was clipped by 8 bases and J by 0 bases, with 11 bases between them. This CDR3 has 14 residues. Germline loops: CDR1 MDHEN, CDR2 SYDVKM. Written as DNA, the CDR3 is TGTGCCAGCGGGTCCGGGTTCTCTGGAAACACCATATATTTT. Protein sequence: CASGSGFSGNTIYF.

The J gene is TRBJ2-7, the V gene TRBV4-1; possibly TRBD1 for D (5 bases). This CDR3 has 16 residues. Germline lookup yields CDR1 MGHRA and CDR2 YSYEKL. V dropped 0 bases and J dropped 4 bases, with 16 bases sitting between them. CDR3 region: CASSQEGLGQIYEQYF. In DNA, the CDR3 is TGCGCCAGCAGCCAAGAGGGTCTTGGACAAATTTACGAGCAGTACTTC.

The gene calls are TRBV27 and TRBJ1-4, with TRBD1 identical over 7 bases. J gave up 10 bases and V 2 bases, and 7 bases lay outside the gene matches. The CDR3 is 14 residues long. The germline gives CDR1 MNHEY, CDR2 SMNVEV (reference sequence). In nucleotides, the CDR3 is TGTGCCAGCAGTTTACGAAGGGGGCGGGGAAAACTGTTTTTT. The encoded protein is CASSLRRGRGKLFF.

The chain uses TRBV18 and TRBJ2-7, with D hard to call. The CDR3 loop spans 13 amino acids. Germline values: CDR1 KGHSH, CDR2 LQKENI. V was pared by 3 bases and J by 4 bases, with 10 bases between. CDR3 residues: CASSPGRQYEQYF. In DNA form, the CDR3 reads TGTGCCAGCTCACCGGGCAGACAATACGAGCAGTACTTC. The variable domain in full, with the rest retrieved from reference TRBV18 and TRBJ2-7, is NAGVMQNPRHLVRRRGQEARLRCSPMKGHSHVYWYRQLPEEGLKFMVYLQKENIIDESGMPKERFSAEFPKEGPSILRIQQVVRGDSAAYFCASSPGRQYEQYFGPGTRLTVT.

This clone has a handful of counts. This sequence joins TRBV14 and TRBJ1-1; D is possibly TRBD1 (5 bases). The CDR3 spans 14 residues. CDR1 SGHDN and CDR2 FVKESK come from the germline V gene. V was clipped by 6 bases and J by 6 bases, with 17 bases between them. Written as DNA, the CDR3 is TGTGCCAGCAGTCGCCCGGGACGGGGGGCTGAAGCTTTCTTT. Encoded protein: CASSRPGRGAEAFF.

The chain uses TRBV5-4 and TRBJ2-7, with 8 bases fitting TRBD1. Germline lookup yields CDR1 SGHNT and CDR2 YYREEE (reference sequence). The CDR3 runs 17 residues. With 4 bases clipped from V and 2 bases from J, the junction kept 14 bases outside the gene matches. The CDR3 nucleotides read TGTGCCAGCAGCACGGGACAGGACCGGTCATCTACCTACGAGCAGTACTTC. Amino acids: CASSTGQDRSSTYEQYF. The full variable domain, completed using reference TRBV5-4 and TRBJ2-7, is ETGVTQSPTHLIKTRGQQVTLRCSSQSGHNTVSWYQQALGQGPQFIFQYYREEENGRGNFPPRFSGLQFPNYSSELNVNALELDDSALYLCASSTGQDRSSTYEQYFGPGTRLTVT.

V usage is TRBV29-1 and J usage is TRBJ2-7, with 8 bases that match TRBD1. The trim removed 4 bases at V and 2 bases at J, leaving 13 bases unmatched. The CDR3 sequence is 16 residues long. Germline V gene lookup returns CDR1 SQVTM and CDR2 ANQGSEA. The CDR3 DNA reads TGCAGCGTTGGGGGGTGGGACAGGATCTCTACCTACGAGCAGTACTTC. Its translation: CSVGGWDRISTYEQYF.

The chain carries TRBV5-1 and TRBJ2-3; 9 bases are a match to TRBD2. Losses at the gene ends were 4 bases for V and 5 bases for J; bases not matched to a gene: 8. Germline V gene sequence: CDR1 SGHRS, CDR2 YFSETQ. The CDR3 runs 15 residues. The CDR3 spells CASSQLAGAGDTQYF. In DNA, the CDR3 is TGCGCCAGCAGCCAATTAGCGGGAGCAGGAGATACGCAGTATTTT. Variable domain in full (rest from reference TRBV5-1 and TRBJ2-3): KAGVTQTPRYLIKTRGQQVTLSCSPISGHRSVSWYQQTPGQGLQFLFEYFSETQRNKGNFPGRFSGRQFSNSRSEMNVSTLELGDSALYLCASSQLAGAGDTQYFGPGTRLTVL.

The chain is built from TRBV19 and TRBJ1-2, with a weak D call TRBD1 (5 bases). V lost 6 bases, J lost 6 bases, and 23 bases lay in between. Germline V lookup: CDR1 LNHDA, CDR2 SQIVND (reference sequence). The CDR3 is made up of 16 amino acids. The CDR3 loop reads CASSRLRGAGSHGYTF. CDR3 nucleotide sequence: TGTGCCAGTAGCAGGTTGAGGGGCGCCGGGAGTCATGGCTACACCTTC.

V is TRBV21-1 and J is TRBJ2-1; TRBD2, as called in the table, went unchecked against the DNA. TRBV21-1 is a known pseudogene. The CDR3 consists of 19 residues. This CDR3 reads CASSKGPYGERGPYNEQFF. The CDR3 nucleotides are TGTGCCAGCAGCAAAGGGCCTTATGGCGAGAGAGGGCCCTACAATGAGCAGTTCTTC.

On this clone: A read error may produce the germline difference seen at one junction end. The chain employs TRBV7-9 and TRBJ2-5; 9 bases match TRBD1. Germline lookup yields CDR1 SEHNR and CDR2 FQNEAQ (reference sequence). The CDR3 runs to 13 residues. Here the CDR3 DNA reads TGTGCCAGCAGCCCGACTGGGACAGGGACCGGGGACTTC. Its protein product is CASSPTGTGTGDF.

This clone appeared once. V is TRBV5-1 and J is TRBJ2-2; D may be TRBD1 (5 bases). CDR1 is SGHRS, CDR2 YFSETQ, per germline. The V end was cut by 1 base, the J end by 6 bases, with 13 bases between. The CDR3 covers 15 residues. The CDR3 DNA reads as TGCGCCAGCAGCTTGATTCAGGGTACGGCCGGGGAGCTGTTTTTT. Translating gives CASSLIQGTAGELFF.

This clone occurred a few times. The chain uses TRBV7-2 and TRBJ2-1, with D unclear. The V gene lost 1 base and the J gene lost 12 bases, with 4 bases spanning the gap. Germline V gene lookup returns CDR1 SGHTA and CDR2 FQGNSA. The CDR3 loop spans 10 amino acids. CDR3 nucleotides: TGTGCCAGCAGCTTAGGCGCGCAGTTCTTC. Translating it yields CASSLGAQFF.